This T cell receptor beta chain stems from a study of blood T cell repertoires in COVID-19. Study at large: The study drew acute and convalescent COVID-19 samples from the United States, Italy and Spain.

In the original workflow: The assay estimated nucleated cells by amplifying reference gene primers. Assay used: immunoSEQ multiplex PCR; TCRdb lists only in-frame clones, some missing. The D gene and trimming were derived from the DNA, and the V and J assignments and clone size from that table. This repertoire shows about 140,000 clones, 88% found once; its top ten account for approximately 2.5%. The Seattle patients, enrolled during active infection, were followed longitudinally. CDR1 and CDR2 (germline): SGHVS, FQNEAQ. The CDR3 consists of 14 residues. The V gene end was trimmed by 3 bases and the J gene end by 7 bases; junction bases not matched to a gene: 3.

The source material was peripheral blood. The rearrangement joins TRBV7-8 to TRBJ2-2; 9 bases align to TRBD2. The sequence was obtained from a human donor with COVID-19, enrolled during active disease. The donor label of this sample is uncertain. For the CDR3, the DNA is TGTGCCAGCAGCTTCGCTAGCGGGGACGGGGAGCTGTTTTTT. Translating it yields CASSFASGDGELFF.